These 23 T cell receptor beta chains came from one sample sequenced in a study of molecular identifiers for immune sequencing clone quantification. TCRdb passed the PCR reads through MiXCR, listing each CDR3 protein once. This sample has some 320,000 distinct CDR3 sequences, with around a fifth found just once. The specimen was naive CD8+ T cells from blood, with Jurkat cell RNA spiked in. As for subset: FACS-sorted CD8+CD4-CCR7+CD45RA+ naive T cells. The receptors come from a human donor in good health. Some libraries in this study had Jurkat cell RNA spiked in.

A few counts support this clonotype. The CDR3 end shows no conserved phenylalanine or tryptophan, and so a read error is likely. This sequence joins TRBV4-3 and TRBJ1-1; no definite D call. The V and J ends lost 1 base and 0 bases respectively, with 15 bases between them. The germline V gene encodes CDR1 LGHNA and CDR2 YSLEER. This CDR3 has 17 residues. CDR3 bases: TGCGCCAGCAGCCAAGGGGCCGTGGCTGTGTTGAACACTGAAGCTTTCCTT. Protein sequence: CASSQGAVAVLNTEAFL.

This clonotype occurred many times. This chain connects TRBV29-1 to TRBJ1-1; no reliable D call. CDR3 length: 13 amino acids. Trimming left V 2 bases short and J 1 base short, with 8 bases between. Germline values: CDR1 SQVTM, CDR2 ANQGSEA. In DNA form, the CDR3 reads TGCAGCGTTGAACGGCAGCAGAACACTGAAGCTTTCTTT. Translating it yields CSVERQQNTEAFF.

This clonotype has ten or more counts. CDR3: CAISESRRGYEQYF. The CDR3 DNA reads TGTGCCATCAGTGAGTCACGTCGGGGTTACGAGCAGTACTTC. The V and J genes are TRBV10-3 and TRBJ2-7, with D tentatively TRBD2 (5 bases). The V end lost 0 bases, the J end lost 4 bases, and 10 bases lay between the germline ends. Germline loops: CDR1 ENHRY, CDR2 SYGVKD. The CDR3 is 14 amino acids.

At least ten counts were recorded for this clonotype. The chain carries TRBV24-1 and TRBJ2-3; D is ambiguous. V was shortened by 6 bases and J by 4 bases, with 19 bases between the two germline ends. Germline-derived CDR1 and CDR2 are KGHDR and SFDVKD. This CDR3 has 16 amino acids. This CDR3 reads CATSSTPDHDADTQYF. In DNA, the CDR3 is TGTGCCACCAGTAGCACCCCGGACCACGACGCAGATACGCAGTATTTT.

The table lists this clonotype with many counts. The chain combines TRBV4-3 with TRBJ2-7; D perhaps matches TRBD1 (5 bases). The V and J ends lost 0 bases and 2 bases respectively, with 8 bases between them. CDR1 and CDR2 (germline): LGHNA, YSLEER. The CDR3 covers 14 residues. The CDR3 nucleotides read TGCGCCAGCAGCCAAGATCAGGGAACCTACGAGCAGTACTTC. This sequence encodes CASSQDQGTYEQYF.

As concerns this clonotype: One junction end does not reproduce the germline sequence, and a read error may be involved. V is TRBV20-1 and J is TRBJ2-7; 7 positions match TRBD1. CDR1 and CDR2 from the germline V gene are DFQATT and SNEGSKA (reference sequence). This CDR3 contains 15 residues. The CDR3 region is CGAKEWTGRSYEQYF. For the CDR3, the DNA is TGCGGTGCTAAGGAGTGGACAGGACGATCCTACGAGCAGTACTTC.

The chain recombines TRBV2 with TRBJ1-5, with 7 bases lining up with TRBD1. This CDR3 spans 16 amino acids. After removal of 2 bases from V and 2 bases from J, the junction contained 6 bases not matched to a gene. CDR1 is SNHLY and CDR2 is FYNNEI in the germline V gene. The CDR3 loop is CASSENRGGGNQPQHF. CDR3 nucleotides: TGTGCCAGCAGTGAAAACAGGGGTGGGGGCAATCAGCCCCAGCATTTT.

This clonotype was counted at least ten times. This chain uses TRBV6-6 with TRBJ2-7; 9 bases are shared with TRBD1. Per the germline V gene, CDR1 is MNHNY and CDR2 is SVGAGI (reference sequence). V dropped 4 bases and J dropped 4; count of bases not matched to a gene: 8. The CDR3 is 15 residues long. CDR3 nucleotides: TGTGCCAGCAGTTTCACAGGGGGCGCGGAGTACGAGCAGTACTTC. This encodes CASSFTGGAEYEQYF.

In its sample, this clonotype was seen a few times. V gene TRBV27 combines with J gene TRBJ2-3, with D uncertain. CDR3 length: 17 residues. Germline CDR1 and CDR2: MNHEY and SMNVEV (reference sequence). The germline V and J ends were trimmed by 1 base and 0 bases, with 14 bases remaining between them. The CDR3 reads CASSLWAETISTDTQYF. The CDR3 DNA is TGTGCCAGCAGTTTATGGGCAGAAACTATAAGCACAGATACGCAGTATTTT.

Notes on this clonotype: A much larger clone lies a single base off, so this may be a read error. Because the CDR3 is missing its conserved closing phenylalanine or tryptophan, this is likely a read error. The chain links TRBV7-9 to TRBJ1-2; D is unclear. V was clipped by 3 bases and J by 6 bases, with 8 bases between them. This CDR3 is built from 12 residues. The germline gives CDR1 SEHNR, CDR2 FQNEAQ (reference sequence). In DNA form, the CDR3 reads TGTGCCAGCAGCTTTGAGGCAAATGGCTACACCTCC. Protein sequence: CASSFEANGYTS.

This clonotype was picked up many times. V gene TRBV28 combines with J gene TRBJ2-3, with 9 bases identical to TRBD2. The CDR3 is 17 amino acids. The V and J ends lost 4 bases and 3 bases, in that order; junction bases with no gene match: 11. Germline V CDR1 and CDR2: MDHEN, SYDVKM. CDR3 DNA sequence: TGTGCCAGCAGTTATGCGGGTAGCGGGAGTGATACAGATACGCAGTATTTT. It encodes CASSYAGSGSDTDTQYF.

This clonotype was seen a single time. The conserved final phenylalanine or tryptophan is absent from the CDR3, which likely points to a read error. V is TRBV19 and J is TRBJ2-7; 7 bases map to TRBD2. V lost 8 bases to trimming and J lost 1 base; unmatched junction nucleotides: 5. Germline V lookup: CDR1 LNHDA, CDR2 SQIVND (reference sequence). The CDR3 is made up of 13 amino acids. Here the CDR3 reads CASGPSGSYEQYS. CDR3 coding DNA: TGTGCCAGTGGGCCTAGCGGATCCTACGAGCAGTACTCC.

This clonotype was recorded at least ten times. The rearrangement links TRBV28 to TRBJ1-5; TRBD1 is a possible D gene (6 bases). This CDR3 spans 14 amino acids. CDR1 is MDHEN and CDR2 is SYDVKM in the germline V gene. The V end was cut by 2 bases, the J end by 4 bases, with 9 bases between. CDR3 amino acids: CASSLPDSNQPQHF. CDR3 bases: TGTGCCAGCAGTTTACCGGACAGTAATCAGCCCCAGCATTTT. Supplemented by reference TRBV28 and TRBJ1-5, the full variable domain reads DVKVTQSSRYLVKRTGEKVFLECVQDMDHENMFWYRQDPGLGLRLIYFSYDVKMKEKGDIPEGYSVSREKKERFSLILESASTNQTSMYLCASSLPDSNQPQHFGDGTRLSIL.

This clonotype has at least ten counts. The chain is built from TRBV28 and TRBJ2-4; 8 bases fit TRBD1. Germline V gene lookup returns CDR1 MDHEN and CDR2 SYDVKM. This CDR3 region has 16 residues. The J segment lost 0 bases and the V segment lost 6 bases, leaving 7 bases of the junction unmatched. DNA for the CDR3: TGTGCCAGCAGCTCCAGGGGGCTACTAGCCAAAAACATTCAGTACTTC. Protein: CASSSRGLLAKNIQYF.

Comments on this clonotype: A much more abundant neighbour one base away suggests this may be a read error. The chain employs TRBV15 and TRBJ2-5; 7 nucleotides line up with TRBD1. The germline CDR1 and CDR2 sequences are LNHNV and YYDKDF (reference sequence). The CDR3 contains 14 residues. The CDR3, as DNA: TGTGCCTCCAGCTTAACCAGGGACAGCGAGACCCAGTACTTC. Translating gives CASSLTRDSETQYF.

This clonotype showed up many times. The V call is TRBV7-2, the J call TRBJ1-4, with 7 bases that match TRBD1. The CDR3 spans 17 residues. Germline-derived CDR1 and CDR2 are SGHTA and FQGNSA. Losses at the gene ends were 2 bases for V and 4 bases for J; bases not matched to a gene: 10. CDR3 in amino acids: CASSLSTYRGSNEKLFF. The CDR3 DNA reads as TGTGCCAGCAGCTTATCTACTTACAGGGGAAGTAATGAAAAACTGTTTTTT.

This clonotype was observed at least ten times. This sequence joins TRBV13 and TRBJ2-7; D ambiguous. With 5 bases removed from V and 3 bases from J, the gap between germline ends came to 17 bases. The CDR3 extends over 15 amino acids. In germline, CDR1 is PRHDT, CDR2 FYEKMQ (reference sequence). Here the CDR3 DNA reads TGTGCCAGCAGCGGCCCGGACCAAGGAATCTACGAGCAGTACTTC. Translation gives CASSGPDQGIYEQYF.

This clonotype was found many times. The chain links TRBV13 to TRBJ2-1, with 10 bases fitting TRBD2. V trimming: 5 bases; J trimming: 6 bases; junction bases outside the gene matches: 7. The CDR3 is 15 amino acids. The germline V gene has CDR1 PRHDT and CDR2 FYEKMQ (reference sequence). Here the CDR3 reads CASSNSGGSSNEQFF. CDR3 sequence (DNA): TGTGCCAGCAGCAATAGCGGGGGGAGCTCCAATGAGCAGTTCTTC.

This clonotype was seen repeatedly, ten times or more. The chain couples TRBV6-5 to TRBJ2-1, with TRBD1 identical over 7 bases. Germline-derived CDR1 and CDR2 are MNHEY and SVGAGI. The CDR3 loop spans 15 amino acids. V was clipped by 7 bases and J by 4 bases; unmatched bases: 10. CDR3 in DNA: TGTGCCAGCATGGAGGAACAGGGGATTTACAATGAGCAGTTCTTC. Protein: CASMEEQGIYNEQFF.

The chain couples TRBV11-2 to TRBJ1-5; TRBD1 might be the D (6 bases). Between the trimmed V and J ends, which lost 5 bases and 0 bases, there was a span of 14 bases. CDR3 length: 16 amino acids. The germline V gene has CDR1 SGHAT and CDR2 FQNNGV. CDR3 sequence reads: CASSQQNRVSNQPQHF. CDR3 nucleotide sequence: TGTGCCAGCAGCCAACAGAACAGGGTTAGCAATCAGCCCCAGCATTTT.

About this clonotype itself: A single base separates this from a much larger clone, so it may be a read error. The V gene is TRBV12-3 or TRBV12-4, the J gene TRBJ2-3, with 7 bases matching TRBD1. The CDR3 consists of 15 residues. V lost 5 bases to trimming and J lost 4 bases; unmatched junction nucleotides: 9. The CDR3 sequence: CASSPDRPGSDTQYF. The CDR3 nucleotides are TGTGCCAGCAGTCCGGACAGGCCAGGCTCAGATACGCAGTATTTT.

This clonotype was detected many times. The junction shows a germline mismatch at one end, possibly a read error. The genes are TRBV20-1 and TRBJ2-3; no clear D. Germline V gene sequence: CDR1 DFQATT, CDR2 SNEGSKA (reference sequence). There are 15 residues in the CDR3. This CDR3 is CSAGDRITNTDTQYF. The CDR3 bases are TGCAGTGCTGGAGACCGAATCACGAACACAGATACGCAGTATTTT.

This clonotype has a count of ten or more. The chain carries TRBV7-9 and TRBJ2-7; D not certain. The V gene's germline CDR1 is SEHNR and CDR2 FQNEAQ (reference sequence). Trimming shortened V by 5 bases and J by 0 bases, and 11 bases separated the two germline ends. This CDR3 region has 14 residues. The CDR3 nucleotides read TGTGCCAGCAGCCCCGATCGGCGCTCCTACGAGCAGTACTTC. Its protein product is CASSPDRRSYEQYF.